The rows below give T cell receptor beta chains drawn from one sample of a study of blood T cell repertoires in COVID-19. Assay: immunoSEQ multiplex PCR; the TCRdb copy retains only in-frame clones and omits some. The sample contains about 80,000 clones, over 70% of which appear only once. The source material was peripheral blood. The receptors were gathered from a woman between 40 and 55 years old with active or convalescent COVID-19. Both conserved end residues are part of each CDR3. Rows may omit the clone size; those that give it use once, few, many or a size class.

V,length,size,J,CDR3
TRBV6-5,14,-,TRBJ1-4,CASKREVYNEKLFF
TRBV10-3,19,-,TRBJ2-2,CAISESGGGGPGHTGELFF
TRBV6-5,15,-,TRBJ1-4,CASRLTGGAGEKLFF
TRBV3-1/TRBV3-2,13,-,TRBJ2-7,CASSLGRGYEQYF
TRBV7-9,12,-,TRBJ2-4,CASSLAGSILYF
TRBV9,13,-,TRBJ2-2,CASSVEGTGELFF
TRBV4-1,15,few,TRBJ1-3,CASSQDLSGGNTIYF
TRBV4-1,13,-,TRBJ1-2,CASSQWGDYGYTF
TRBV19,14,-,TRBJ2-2,CASSLTGNTGELFF
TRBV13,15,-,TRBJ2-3,CASSLRNSGTDTQYF
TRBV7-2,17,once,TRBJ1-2,CASSFPRDRRPNYGYTF
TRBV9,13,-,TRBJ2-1,CASSTTSAREQFF
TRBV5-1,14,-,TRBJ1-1,CASSLGQKNTEAFF
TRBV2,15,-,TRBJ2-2,CASRTGGLNTGELFF
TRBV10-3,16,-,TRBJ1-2,CAIGSGSPKPLYGYTF
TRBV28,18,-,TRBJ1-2,CASRSQTGDLPRGDGYTF
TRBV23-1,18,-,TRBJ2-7,CASSQTLGTGQGSYEQYF
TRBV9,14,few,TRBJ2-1,CASSVGTSVNEQFF
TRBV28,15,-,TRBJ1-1,CASSTAGQGSGQAFF
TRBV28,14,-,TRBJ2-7,CASIPSGRVWEQYF
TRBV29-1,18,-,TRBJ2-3,CSVEEYRMGTWWTDTQYF
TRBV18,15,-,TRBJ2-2,CATPSGSSNTGELFF
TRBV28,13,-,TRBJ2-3,CASSLPGTDTQYF
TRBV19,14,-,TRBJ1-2,CASSMSLGDYGYTF
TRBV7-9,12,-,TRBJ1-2,CASSLALFGYTF
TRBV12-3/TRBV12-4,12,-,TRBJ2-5,CASARSQETQYF
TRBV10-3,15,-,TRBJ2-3,CAISDETLSTDTQYF
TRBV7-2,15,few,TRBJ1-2,CASSFTGTETGGYTF
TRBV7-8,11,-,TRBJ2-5,CASSYKETQYF